This TCR beta chain emerged from a study of blood T cell repertoires in COVID-19. At the level of the study: Samples representing acute and convalescent COVID-19 were sourced from the United States, Italy and Spain. Nucleic acid was either cDNA or gDNA, and it came from T cells, B-cell-depleted T cells, or PBMCs.

Per the study methods: Estimation of nucleated cell counts was performed using reference gene primer amplification. Assay used: immunoSEQ multiplex PCR; TCRdb lists only in-frame clones, some missing. The DNA was the basis for D and trimming; V, J and clone size are from that table. The data contain some 350,000 clones, 90% of them singletons. V was pared by 4 bases and J by 0 bases, with 17 bases between. Germline CDR1 and CDR2: SGHTA and FQGNSA. The CDR3 totals 17 residues. The sequencing input was peripheral blood. The receptor was derived from a man aged 18 to 30 with active or convalescent COVID-19. The rearrangement joins TRBV7-2 to TRBJ2-3; D remains unclear. CDR3 residues: CASSSPRLEASTDTQYF. The CDR3 bases are TGTGCCAGCAGCTCACCTCGACTGGAAGCTAGCACAGATACGCAGTATTTT.